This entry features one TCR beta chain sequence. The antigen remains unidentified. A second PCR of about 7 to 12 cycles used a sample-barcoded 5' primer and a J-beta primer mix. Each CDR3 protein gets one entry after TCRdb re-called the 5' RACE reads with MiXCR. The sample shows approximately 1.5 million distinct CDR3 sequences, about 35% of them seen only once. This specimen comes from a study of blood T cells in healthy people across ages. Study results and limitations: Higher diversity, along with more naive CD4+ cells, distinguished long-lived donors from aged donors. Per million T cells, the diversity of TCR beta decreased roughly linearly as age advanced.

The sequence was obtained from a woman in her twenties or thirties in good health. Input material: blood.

CDR3 loop: CSVGIHSSYNEQFF. The CDR3 coding sequence is TGCAGTGTTGGAATACATTCCTCCTACAATGAGCAGTTCTTC. This chain uses TRBV20-1 with TRBJ2-1, with unresolved D. V was pared by 7 bases and J by 0 bases, with 13 bases between. Germline CDR1 is DFQATT and CDR2 is SNEGSKA (reference sequence). CDR3 length: 14 residues.